The clone carrying this T cell receptor (beta chain) was seen more than once but under ten times. Its antigen remains unknown. This sample was taken from a study of T cells in Graves' hyperthyroidism and ophthalmopathy. Findings and caveats of the study: Separating ophthalmopathy from stable hyperthyroidism was achieved by a 13 V-J model. The model foresaw ophthalmopathy a median about 6.1 months prior to onset.

From RNA transcripts, TCR beta CDR3 regions were amplified. The HTBI primer set was used in a first-round RT-PCR of the TCR CDR3. TCRdb recomputed calls from the multiplex PCR reads with MiXCR, one row per CDR3 protein. Among 200,000 or so distinct CDR3 sequences listed, around 16% were seen once. Diagnosis of hyperthyroidism was new in patients aged 18 to 65, and its duration was under 2 months. Clinical symptoms, serum thyroxine, TRAb, thyroid ultrasound and orbital computed tomography established diagnosis. The ends were cut back, 3 bases at V and 5 bases at J, with 11 bases in the middle. The CDR3 runs 14 residues. Germline-derived CDR1 and CDR2 are SGHDT and YYEEEE.

The source material was blood. This TCR was recovered from a woman aged 50 to 60 with Graves' hyperthyroidism. V and J are TRBV5-6 and TRBJ1-4; D is possibly TRBD1 (5 bases). The CDR3: CASSWRDGNEKLFF. CDR3 DNA sequence: TGTGCCAGCAGCTGGAGGGACGGGAATGAAAAACTGTTTTTT.